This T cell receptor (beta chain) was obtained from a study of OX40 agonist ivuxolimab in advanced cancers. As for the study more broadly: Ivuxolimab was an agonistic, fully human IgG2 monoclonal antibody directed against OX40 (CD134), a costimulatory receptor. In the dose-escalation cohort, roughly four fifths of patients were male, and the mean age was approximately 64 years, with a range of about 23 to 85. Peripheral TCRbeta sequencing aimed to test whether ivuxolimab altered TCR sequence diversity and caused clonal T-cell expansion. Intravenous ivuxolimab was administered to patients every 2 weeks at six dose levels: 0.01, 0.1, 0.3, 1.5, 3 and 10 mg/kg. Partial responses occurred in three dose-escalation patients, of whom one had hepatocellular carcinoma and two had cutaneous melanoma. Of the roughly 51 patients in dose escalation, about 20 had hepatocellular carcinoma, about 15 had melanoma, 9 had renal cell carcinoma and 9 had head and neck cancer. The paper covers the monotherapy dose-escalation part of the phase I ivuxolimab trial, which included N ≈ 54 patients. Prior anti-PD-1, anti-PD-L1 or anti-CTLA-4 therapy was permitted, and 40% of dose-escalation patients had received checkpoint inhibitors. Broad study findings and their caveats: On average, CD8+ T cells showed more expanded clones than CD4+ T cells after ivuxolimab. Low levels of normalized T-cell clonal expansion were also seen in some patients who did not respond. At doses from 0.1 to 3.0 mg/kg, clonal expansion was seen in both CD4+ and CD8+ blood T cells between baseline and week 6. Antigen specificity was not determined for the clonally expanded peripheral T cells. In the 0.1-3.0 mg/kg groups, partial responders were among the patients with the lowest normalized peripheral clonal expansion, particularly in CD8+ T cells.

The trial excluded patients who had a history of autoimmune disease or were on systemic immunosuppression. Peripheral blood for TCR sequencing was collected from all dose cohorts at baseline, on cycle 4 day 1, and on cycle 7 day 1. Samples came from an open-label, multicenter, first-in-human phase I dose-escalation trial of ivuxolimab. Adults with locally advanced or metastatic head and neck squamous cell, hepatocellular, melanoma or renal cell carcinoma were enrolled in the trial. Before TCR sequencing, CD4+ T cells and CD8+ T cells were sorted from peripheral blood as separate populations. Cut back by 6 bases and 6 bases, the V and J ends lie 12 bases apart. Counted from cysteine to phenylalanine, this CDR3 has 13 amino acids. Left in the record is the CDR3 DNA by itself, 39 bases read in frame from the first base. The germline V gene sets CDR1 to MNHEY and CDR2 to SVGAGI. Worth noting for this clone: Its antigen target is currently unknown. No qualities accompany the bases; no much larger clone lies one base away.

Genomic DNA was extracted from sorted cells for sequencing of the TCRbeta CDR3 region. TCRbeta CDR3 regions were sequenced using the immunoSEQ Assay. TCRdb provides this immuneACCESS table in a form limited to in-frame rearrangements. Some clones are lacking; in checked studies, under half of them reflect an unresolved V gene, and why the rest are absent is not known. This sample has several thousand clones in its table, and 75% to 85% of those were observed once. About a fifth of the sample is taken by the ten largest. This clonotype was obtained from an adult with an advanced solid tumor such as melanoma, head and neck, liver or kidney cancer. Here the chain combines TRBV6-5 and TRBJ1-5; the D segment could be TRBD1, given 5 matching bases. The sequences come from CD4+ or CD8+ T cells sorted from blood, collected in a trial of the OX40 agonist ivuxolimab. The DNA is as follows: TGTGCCAGCAGCCAGCCGGGGGGTCAGCCCCAGCATTTT. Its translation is CASSQPGGQPQHF.